The source of this T cell receptor beta chain is a study of T-cell reconstitution after alpha-beta-depleted transplantation in children. The CDR3 sequence is 15 residues long. The ends were cut back, 0 bases at V and 3 bases at J, with 11 bases in the middle. The V gene's germline CDR1 is SQVTM and CDR2 ANQGSEA. Preparation of the TCRbeta library was carried out with unique molecular identifiers. Each CDR3 protein gets one entry after TCRdb re-called the PCR reads with MiXCR. The data contain some 300,000 distinct CDR3 sequences, 9% to 12% of them singletons. Specimen: PBMCs from the stem cell graft donor, collected from the stem cell graft. The receptor's source is a human donor who donated a stem cell graft to a child with acute lymphoblastic leukemia. The rearrangement uses TRBV29-1 and TRBJ1-4; D gene ambiguous. CDR3 DNA sequence: TGCAGCGTTGAAGAAAGAGGGTTGCCTAATGAAAAACTGTTTTTT. It translates to CSVEERGLPNEKLFF.